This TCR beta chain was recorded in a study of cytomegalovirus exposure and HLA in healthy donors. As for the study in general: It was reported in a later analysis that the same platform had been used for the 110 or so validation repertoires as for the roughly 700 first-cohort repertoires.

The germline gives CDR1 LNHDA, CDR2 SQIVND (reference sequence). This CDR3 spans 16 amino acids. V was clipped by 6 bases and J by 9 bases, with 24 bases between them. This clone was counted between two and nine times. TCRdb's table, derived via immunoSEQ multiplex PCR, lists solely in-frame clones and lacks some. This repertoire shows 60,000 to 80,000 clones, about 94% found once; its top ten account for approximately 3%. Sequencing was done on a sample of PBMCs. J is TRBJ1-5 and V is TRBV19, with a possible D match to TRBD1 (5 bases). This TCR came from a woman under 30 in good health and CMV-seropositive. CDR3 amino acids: CASRPSGTEISGPQHF. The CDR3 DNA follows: TGTGCCAGTAGACCATCCGGGACTGAGATTAGTGGGCCCCAGCATTTT.